The rows below give T cell receptor beta chains drawn from one sample of a study of naive CD8 T cells in extremely preterm neonates. Measured with immunoSEQ multiplex PCR; TCRdb has only the in-frame clones, and not every one. The table shows roughly 5,000 clones, with around 97% occurring only once. Sequencing was done on a sample of naive CD8+ T cells from cord blood. Receptors were obtained from a newborn in good health. CDR3s include the opening cysteine and the closing phenylalanine or tryptophan. The order of the fields is J gene, D gene, V gene, clone size, CDR3 DNA, CDR3 protein. A D gene is named only where the DNA matches it firmly. The size of a clone is reported for some rows only, either as once, few or many, or as a class for expanded clones.

J gene: TRBJ2-1
D gene: TRBD2
V gene: TRBV6-5
clone size: -
CDR3 DNA: TGTGCCAGCAGTGTAGCGGGGGTGGATGAGCAGTTCTTC
CDR3 protein: CASSVAGVDEQFF

J gene: TRBJ1-2
D gene: TRBD1
V gene: TRBV25-1
clone size: -
CDR3 DNA: TGTGCCAGCAGTGAGACCACAGGGGGCAGTGGCTACACCTTC
CDR3 protein: CASSETTGGSGYTF

J gene: TRBJ2-3
D gene: -
V gene: TRBV9
clone size: -
CDR3 DNA: TGTGCCAGCAGCGTAACCCCCAGGGGCGGGTCCACAGATACGCAGTATTTT
CDR3 protein: CASSVTPRGGSTDTQYF

J gene: TRBJ1-2
D gene: -
V gene: TRBV30
clone size: -
CDR3 DNA: TGTGCCTGGAGGGGGGGGGACGGCTACACCTTC
CDR3 protein: CAWRGGDGYTF

J gene: TRBJ2-5
D gene: -
V gene: TRBV7-9
clone size: once
CDR3 DNA: TGTGCCAGCAGCTTCGAGTACCGGACACAAGAGACCCAGTACTTC
CDR3 protein: CASSFEYRTQETQYF

J gene: TRBJ1-4
D gene: -
V gene: TRBV7-9
clone size: -
CDR3 DNA: TGTGCCAGCAGCTATCGACAGGATCGGGGTGAAAAACTGTTTTTT
CDR3 protein: CASSYRQDRGEKLFF

J gene: TRBJ2-1
D gene: TRBD2
V gene: TRBV7-3
clone size: -
CDR3 DNA: TGTGCCAGCAGCTCAGGGGGACTAGCGGACTTTAATGAGCAGTTCTTC
CDR3 protein: CASSSGGLADFNEQFF

J gene: TRBJ1-1
D gene: TRBD1
V gene: TRBV9
clone size: -
CDR3 DNA: TGTGCCAGCAGCGTAGGGACAGGGAACACTGAAGCTTTCTTT
CDR3 protein: CASSVGTGNTEAFF

J gene: TRBJ2-3
D gene: TRBD2
V gene: TRBV7-2
clone size: -
CDR3 DNA: TGTGCCAGCAGCTTCCTTCGACTAGCGGGGGTGACAGATACGCAGTATTTT
CDR3 protein: CASSFLRLAGVTDTQYF

J gene: TRBJ1-2
D gene: -
V gene: TRBV11-2
clone size: once
CDR3 DNA: TGTGCCAGCAGTGAGGGAGATGGCTACACCTTC
CDR3 protein: CASSEGDGYTF

J gene: TRBJ2-7
D gene: -
V gene: TRBV19
clone size: -
CDR3 DNA: TGTGCCAGTAGTATCCACGGGACATCCTACGAGCAGTACTTC
CDR3 protein: CASSIHGTSYEQYF

J gene: TRBJ2-6
D gene: -
V gene: TRBV9
clone size: -
CDR3 DNA: TGTGCCAGCAGCCAAGTCGGGTCCCGGGCCAACGTCCTGACTTTC
CDR3 protein: CASSQVGSRANVLTF

J gene: TRBJ2-2
D gene: TRBD1
V gene: TRBV5-1
clone size: -
CDR3 DNA: TGCGCCAGCAGCTTGCCCACAGGGGGCCCGAACACCGGGGAGCTGTTTTTT
CDR3 protein: CASSLPTGGPNTGELFF

J gene: TRBJ2-7
D gene: TRBD2
V gene: TRBV4-2
clone size: -
CDR3 DNA: TGTGCCAGCCGCGGTGACGGGACTAGCGGGAGTAACTACGAGCAGTACTTC
CDR3 protein: CASRGDGTSGSNYEQYF

J gene: TRBJ1-6
D gene: TRBD1
V gene: TRBV19
clone size: once
CDR3 DNA: TGTGCCAGTAGTACACAGGGGGTTTACTCCTATAATTCACCCCTCCACTTT
CDR3 protein: CASSTQGVYSYNSPLHF

J gene: TRBJ2-1
D gene: TRBD1
V gene: TRBV27
clone size: -
CDR3 DNA: TGTGCCAGCAGTTGGACAGGGGGCAATGAGCAGCTCTTC
CDR3 protein: CASSWTGGNEQLF

J gene: TRBJ2-3
D gene: -
V gene: TRBV9
clone size: -
CDR3 DNA: TGTGCCAGCAGCGTAGAGGGATCGGGGACAGATACGCAGTATTTT
CDR3 protein: CASSVEGSGTDTQYF

J gene: TRBJ2-3
D gene: TRBD2
V gene: TRBV29-1
clone size: once
CDR3 DNA: TGCAGCTCTGGGACTAGCGGACTCACAGATACGCAGTATTTT
CDR3 protein: CSSGTSGLTDTQYF

J gene: TRBJ2-7
D gene: -
V gene: TRBV11-2
clone size: -
CDR3 DNA: TGTGCCAGCAGCTTAGATTTCAACGAGCAGTACTTC
CDR3 protein: CASSLDFNEQYF

J gene: TRBJ2-1
D gene: -
V gene: TRBV7-2
clone size: once
CDR3 DNA: TGTGCCAGCAGCTTAGATATAGGGGGCTCCTACAATGAGCAGTTCTTC
CDR3 protein: CASSLDIGGSYNEQFF

J gene: TRBJ1-1
D gene: -
V gene: TRBV19
clone size: -
CDR3 DNA: TGTGCCAGTAGTATCTGGGACAAGAACACTGAAGCTTTCTTT
CDR3 protein: CASSIWDKNTEAFF

J gene: TRBJ1-1
D gene: -
V gene: TRBV29-1
clone size: once
CDR3 DNA: TGCAGCGTAACAGGGAACACTGAAGCTTTCTTT
CDR3 protein: CSVTGNTEAFF

J gene: TRBJ1-5
D gene: TRBD1
V gene: TRBV11-2
clone size: -
CDR3 DNA: TGTGCCAGCAGCTTAGATCGACAGGGGGCGTGCAATCAGCCCCAGCATTTT
CDR3 protein: CASSLDRQGACNQPQHF

J gene: TRBJ2-5
D gene: -
V gene: TRBV27
clone size: once
CDR3 DNA: TGTGCCAGCAGTTCCTCGGAGACCCAGTACTTC
CDR3 protein: CASSSSETQYF

J gene: TRBJ2-4
D gene: TRBD2
V gene: TRBV7-9
clone size: -
CDR3 DNA: TGTGCCAGCAGCGAGGGACAACTAGCGGGAGGGGGGAACATTCAGTACTTC
CDR3 protein: CASSEGQLAGGGNIQYF

J gene: TRBJ2-7
D gene: -
V gene: TRBV9
clone size: -
CDR3 DNA: TGTGCCAGCAGCGGAGTGAGCTCCTACGAGCAGTACTTC
CDR3 protein: CASSGVSSYEQYF

J gene: TRBJ2-1
D gene: TRBD2
V gene: TRBV5-6
clone size: -
CDR3 DNA: TGTGCCAGCAGCTTGTATGCTAGCGGGCACAATGAGCAGTTCTTC
CDR3 protein: CASSLYASGHNEQFF

J gene: TRBJ1-5
D gene: TRBD1
V gene: TRBV4-1
clone size: -
CDR3 DNA: TGCGCCAGCAGCCAAGATTCAGGGGGCTGGGGCAATCAGCCCCAGCATTTT
CDR3 protein: CASSQDSGGWGNQPQHF

J gene: TRBJ2-4
D gene: TRBD1
V gene: TRBV29-1
clone size: -
CDR3 DNA: TGCAGCGTTGAGACAGGGAAAGCCAAAAACATTCAGTACTTC
CDR3 protein: CSVETGKAKNIQYF

J gene: TRBJ2-3
D gene: -
V gene: TRBV7-4
clone size: -
CDR3 DNA: TGTGCCAGCAGCTTACGTGAGACAGTAACGGCAGATACGCAGTATTTT
CDR3 protein: CASSLRETVTADTQYF

J gene: TRBJ2-3
D gene: -
V gene: TRBV11-2
clone size: -
CDR3 DNA: TGTGCCAGCAGCTTATCAGGGGGCACAGATACGCAGTATTTT
CDR3 protein: CASSLSGGTDTQYF

J gene: TRBJ2-2
D gene: -
V gene: TRBV5-1
clone size: -
CDR3 DNA: TGCGCCAGCAGCTCAGGCACCGGGGAGCTGCTTTTT
CDR3 protein: CASSSGTGELLF

J gene: TRBJ2-1
D gene: -
V gene: TRBV19
clone size: -
CDR3 DNA: TGTGCCAGTAGTATAGGTGGAGACTACAATGAGCAGTTCTTC
CDR3 protein: CASSIGGDYNEQFF

J gene: TRBJ1-1
D gene: -
V gene: TRBV5-8
clone size: once
CDR3 DNA: TGTGCCAGCAGTCCGAGACAAACTTTCATGAACACTGAAGCTTTCTTT
CDR3 protein: CASSPRQTFMNTEAFF

J gene: TRBJ2-7
D gene: TRBD2
V gene: TRBV5-6
clone size: -
CDR3 DNA: TGTGCCAGCAGCTTGGGACTAGCGGGGGCCTACGAGCAGTACTTC
CDR3 protein: CASSLGLAGAYEQYF

J gene: TRBJ2-2
D gene: TRBD2
V gene: TRBV29-1
clone size: -
CDR3 DNA: TGCAGCGTTGGGCTAGCGGGAGGCACCGGGGAGCTGTTTTTT
CDR3 protein: CSVGLAGGTGELFF

J gene: TRBJ2-1
D gene: -
V gene: TRBV2
clone size: -
CDR3 DNA: TGTGCCAGCAGTGGGCCTAATGAGCAGTTCTTC
CDR3 protein: CASSGPNEQFF

J gene: TRBJ2-2
D gene: TRBD1
V gene: TRBV11-1
clone size: -
CDR3 DNA: TGTGCCAGCAGCGCTAACAGGGGCGGGAACACCGGGGAGCTGTTTTTT
CDR3 protein: CASSANRGGNTGELFF

J gene: TRBJ1-1
D gene: TRBD1
V gene: TRBV7-6
clone size: -
CDR3 DNA: TGTGCCAGCAGCCTACAGGGGGGGAACACTGAAGCTTTCTTT
CDR3 protein: CASSLQGGNTEAFF

J gene: TRBJ1-2
D gene: TRBD1
V gene: TRBV19
clone size: -
CDR3 DNA: TGTGCCAGCGGACAGGGGGCCTATGGCTACACCTTC
CDR3 protein: CASGQGAYGYTF

J gene: TRBJ2-3
D gene: -
V gene: TRBV5-4
clone size: -
CDR3 DNA: TGTGCCGGAAATTCGGGGGATACGCAGTATTTT
CDR3 protein: CAGNSGDTQYF

J gene: TRBJ2-7
D gene: -
V gene: TRBV7-8
clone size: -
CDR3 DNA: TGTGCCAGCAGCTTAACCGGGTACGAGCAGTACTTC
CDR3 protein: CASSLTGYEQYF

J gene: TRBJ2-7
D gene: TRBD2
V gene: TRBV27
clone size: -
CDR3 DNA: TGTGCCAGCAGTTGGACTAGCGGGAGCGAGCAGTACTTC
CDR3 protein: CASSWTSGSEQYF

J gene: TRBJ1-5
D gene: TRBD1
V gene: TRBV27
clone size: once
CDR3 DNA: TGTGCCAGCAGTGGCGACAGGGGAGTTGGCAATCAGCCCCAGCATTTT
CDR3 protein: CASSGDRGVGNQPQHF

J gene: TRBJ2-5
D gene: TRBD1
V gene: TRBV4-1
clone size: -
CDR3 DNA: TGCGCCAGCAGCCCGGGACAGGGACAAGAGACCCAGTACTTC
CDR3 protein: CASSPGQGQETQYF

J gene: TRBJ2-5
D gene: TRBD2
V gene: TRBV14
clone size: -
CDR3 DNA: TGTGCCAGCAGCCAAGATCCGCGGGAGGGTTTTGAGACCCAGTACTTC
CDR3 protein: CASSQDPREGFETQYF

J gene: TRBJ2-3
D gene: -
V gene: TRBV9
clone size: -
CDR3 DNA: TGTGCCAGCAGCGTAACTAGCGATACGCAGTATTTT
CDR3 protein: CASSVTSDTQYF

J gene: TRBJ1-5
D gene: TRBD1
V gene: TRBV7-8
clone size: -
CDR3 DNA: TGTGCCAGCAGCTTAGGGACAGGGGGCAATCAGCCCCAGCATTTT
CDR3 protein: CASSLGTGGNQPQHF

J gene: TRBJ2-7
D gene: TRBD1
V gene: TRBV7-9
clone size: -
CDR3 DNA: TGTGCCAGCAGCCCCCGACAGGGGTCCTACGAGCAGTACTTC
CDR3 protein: CASSPRQGSYEQYF